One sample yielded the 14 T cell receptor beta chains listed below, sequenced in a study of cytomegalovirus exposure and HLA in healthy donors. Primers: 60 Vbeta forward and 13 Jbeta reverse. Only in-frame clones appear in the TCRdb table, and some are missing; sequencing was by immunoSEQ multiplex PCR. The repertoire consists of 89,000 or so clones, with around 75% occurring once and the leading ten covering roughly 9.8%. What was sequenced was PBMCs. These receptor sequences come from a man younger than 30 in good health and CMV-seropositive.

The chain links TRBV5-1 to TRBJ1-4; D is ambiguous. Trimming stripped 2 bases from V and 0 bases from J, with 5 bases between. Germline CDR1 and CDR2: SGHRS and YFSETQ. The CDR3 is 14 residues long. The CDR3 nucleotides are TGCGCCAGCAGCTTCGGGGCAACTAATGAAAAACTGTTTTTT. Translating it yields CASSFGATNEKLFF. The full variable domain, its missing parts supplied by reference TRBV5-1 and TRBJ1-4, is KAGVTQTPRYLIKTRGQQVTLSCSPISGHRSVSWYQQTPGQGLQFLFEYFSETQRNKGNFPGRFSGRQFSNSRSEMNVSTLELGDSALYLCASSFGATNEKLFFGSGTQLSVL.

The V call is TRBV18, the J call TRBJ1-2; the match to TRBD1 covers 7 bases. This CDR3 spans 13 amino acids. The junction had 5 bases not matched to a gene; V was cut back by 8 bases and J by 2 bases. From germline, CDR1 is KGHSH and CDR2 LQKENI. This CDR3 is CASTEGQNYGYTF. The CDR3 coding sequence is TGTGCCAGCACGGAGGGACAGAACTATGGCTACACCTTC.

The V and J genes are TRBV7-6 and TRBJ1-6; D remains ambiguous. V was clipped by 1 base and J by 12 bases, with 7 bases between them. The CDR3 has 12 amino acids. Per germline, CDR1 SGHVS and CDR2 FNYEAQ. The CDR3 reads CASSLGAGPLHF. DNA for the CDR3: TGTGCCAGCAGCTTAGGGGCTGGACCCCTCCACTTT.

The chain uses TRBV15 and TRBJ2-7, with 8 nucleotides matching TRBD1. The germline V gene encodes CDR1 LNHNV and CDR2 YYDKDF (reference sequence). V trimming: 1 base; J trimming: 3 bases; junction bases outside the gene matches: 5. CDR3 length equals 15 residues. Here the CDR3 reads CATSRGGTGDYEQYF. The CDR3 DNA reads TGTGCCACCAGCAGAGGAGGGACAGGAGACTACGAGCAGTACTTC.

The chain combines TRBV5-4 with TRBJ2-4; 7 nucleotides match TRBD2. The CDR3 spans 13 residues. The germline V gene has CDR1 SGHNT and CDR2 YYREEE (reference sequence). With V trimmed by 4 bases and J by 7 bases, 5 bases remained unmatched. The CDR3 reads CASSVREANIQYF. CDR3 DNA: TGTGCCAGCAGCGTACGGGAGGCGAACATTCAGTACTTC. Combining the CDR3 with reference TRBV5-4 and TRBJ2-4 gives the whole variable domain ETGVTQSPTHLIKTRGQQVTLRCSSQSGHNTVSWYQQALGQGPQFIFQYYREEENGRGNFPPRFSGLQFPNYSSELNVNALELDDSALYLCASSVREANIQYFGAGTRLSVL.

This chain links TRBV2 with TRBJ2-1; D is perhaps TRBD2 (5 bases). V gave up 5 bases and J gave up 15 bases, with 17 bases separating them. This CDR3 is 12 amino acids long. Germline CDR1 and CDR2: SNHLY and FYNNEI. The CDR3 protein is CASSPEGAALFF. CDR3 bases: TGTGCCAGCAGTCCTGAGGGAGCAGCCCTGTTCTTC.

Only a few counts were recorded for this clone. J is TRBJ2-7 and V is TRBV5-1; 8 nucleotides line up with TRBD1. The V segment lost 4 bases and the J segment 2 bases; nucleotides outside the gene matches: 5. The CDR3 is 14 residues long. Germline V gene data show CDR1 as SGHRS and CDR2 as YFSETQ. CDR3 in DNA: TGCGCCAGCAGCACGGAGACAGGGGCCTACGAGCAGTACTTC. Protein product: CASSTETGAYEQYF.

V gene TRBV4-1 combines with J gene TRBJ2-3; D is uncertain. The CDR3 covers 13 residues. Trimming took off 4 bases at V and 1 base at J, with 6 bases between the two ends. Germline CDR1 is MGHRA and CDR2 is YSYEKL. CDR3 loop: CASSLSGTDTQYF. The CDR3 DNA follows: TGCGCCAGCAGCCTGAGCGGCACAGATACGCAGTATTTT.

As DNA, the CDR3 is TGTGCCAGCAGCAGACCCCGAGGCACGCAGTATTTT. Protein sequence: CASSRPRGTQYF. V is TRBV2 and J is TRBJ2-3; D is ambiguous. The CDR3 is 12 amino acids. Germline CDR1 is SNHLY and CDR2 is FYNNEI. V lost 6 bases and J lost 9, with 13 bases in between.

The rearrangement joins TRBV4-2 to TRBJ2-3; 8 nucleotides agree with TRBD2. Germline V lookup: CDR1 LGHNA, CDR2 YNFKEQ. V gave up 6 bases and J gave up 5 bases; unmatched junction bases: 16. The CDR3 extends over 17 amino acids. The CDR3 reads CASSIASSGGAGDTQYF. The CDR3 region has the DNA TGTGCCAGCAGTATAGCGTCGTCCGGGGGGGCCGGAGATACGCAGTATTTT.

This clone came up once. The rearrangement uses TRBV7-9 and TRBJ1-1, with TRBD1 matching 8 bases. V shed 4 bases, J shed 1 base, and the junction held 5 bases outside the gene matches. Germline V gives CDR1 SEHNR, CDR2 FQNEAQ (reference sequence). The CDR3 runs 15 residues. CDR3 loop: CASSSAGTGNTEAFF. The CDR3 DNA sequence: TGTGCCAGCAGCTCCGCCGGGACAGGGAACACTGAAGCTTTCTTT.

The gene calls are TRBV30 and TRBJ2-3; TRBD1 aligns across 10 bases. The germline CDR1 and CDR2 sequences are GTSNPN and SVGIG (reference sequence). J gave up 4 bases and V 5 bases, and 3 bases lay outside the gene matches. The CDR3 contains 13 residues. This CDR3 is CAWDRGRSDTQYF. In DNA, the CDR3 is TGTGCCTGGGACAGGGGGCGGTCAGATACGCAGTATTTT.

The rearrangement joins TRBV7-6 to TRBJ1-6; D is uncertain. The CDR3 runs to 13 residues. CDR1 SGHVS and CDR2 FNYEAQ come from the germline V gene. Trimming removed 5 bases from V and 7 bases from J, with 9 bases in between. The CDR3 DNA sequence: TGTGCCAGCAGCCGGGAACTCAATTCACCCCTCCACTTT. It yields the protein CASSRELNSPLHF.

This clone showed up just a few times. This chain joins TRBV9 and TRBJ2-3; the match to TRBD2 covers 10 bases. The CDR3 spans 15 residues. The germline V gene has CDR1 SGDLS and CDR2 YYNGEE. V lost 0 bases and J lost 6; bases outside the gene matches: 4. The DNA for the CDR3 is TGTGCCAGCAGCGTAGAAAGCGGGGGGGTTGATACGCAGTATTTT. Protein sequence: CASSVESGGVDTQYF.